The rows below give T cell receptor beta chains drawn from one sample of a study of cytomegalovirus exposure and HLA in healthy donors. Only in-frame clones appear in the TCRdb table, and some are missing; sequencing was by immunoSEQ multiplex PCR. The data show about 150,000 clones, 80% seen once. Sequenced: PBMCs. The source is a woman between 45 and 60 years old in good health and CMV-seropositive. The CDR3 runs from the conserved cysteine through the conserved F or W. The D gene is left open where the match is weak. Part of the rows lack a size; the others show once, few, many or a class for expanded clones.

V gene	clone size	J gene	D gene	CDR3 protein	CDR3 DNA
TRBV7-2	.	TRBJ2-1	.	CASRFTGTDEQFF	TGTGCCAGCAGATTTACAGGGACGGACGAGCAGTTCTTC
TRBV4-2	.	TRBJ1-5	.	CASSQETGNINQPQHF	TGTGCCAGCAGCCAAGAGACGGGGAACATCAATCAGCCCCAGCATTTT
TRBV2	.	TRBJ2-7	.	CASMPTGKNYEQYF	TGTGCCAGCATGCCGACAGGAAAAAACTACGAGCAGTACTTC
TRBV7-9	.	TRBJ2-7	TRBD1	CASSLVQQGTYEQYF	TGTGCCAGCAGCTTAGTCCAACAGGGGACGTACGAGCAGTACTTC
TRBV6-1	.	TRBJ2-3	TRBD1	CANQPGTGAGDTQYF	TGTGCCAATCAGCCGGGGACAGGGGCCGGAGATACGCAGTATTTT
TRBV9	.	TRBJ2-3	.	CASSVVGAGDTQYF	TGTGCCAGCAGCGTAGTGGGGGCCGGAGATACGCAGTATTTT
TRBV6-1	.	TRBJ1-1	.	CATLDTGWVGTEAFF	TGTGCCACCCTCGATACAGGTTGGGTTGGCACTGAAGCTTTCTTT
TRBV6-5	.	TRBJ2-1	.	CASSTTGRGEQFF	TGTGCCAGCAGTACGACTGGTCGCGGTGAGCAGTTCTTC
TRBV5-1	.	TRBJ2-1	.	CASSWGPSANEQFF	TGCGCCAGCAGCTGGGGCCCGAGTGCCAATGAGCAGTTCTTC
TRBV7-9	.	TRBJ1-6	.	CSSSSHDSKGSQSPLHF	TGTTCCAGCAGCTCACACGACTCCAAAGGTAGTCAATCACCCCTCCACTTT
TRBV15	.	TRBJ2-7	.	CATSRGHTSYEQYF	TGTGCCACCAGCAGAGGACATACCTCCTACGAGCAGTACTTC
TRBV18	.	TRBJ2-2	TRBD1	CASSPRQGADGELFF	TGTGCCAGCTCACCACGACAGGGGGCGGACGGGGAGCTGTTTTTT
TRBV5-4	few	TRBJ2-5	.	CASSWSQETQYF	TGTGCCAGCAGCTGGTCACAGGAGACCCAGTACTTC
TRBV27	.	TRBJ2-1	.	CASSFLAGEQFF	TGTGCCAGCAGTTTTTTAGCCGGTGAGCAGTTCTTC
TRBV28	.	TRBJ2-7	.	CASSGGSGEQYF	TGTGCCAGCAGTGGAGGGTCCGGCGAGCAGTACTTC
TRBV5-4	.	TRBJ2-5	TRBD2	CASRDLAGDQETQYF	TGTGCCAGCAGGGACCTAGCGGGGGACCAAGAGACCCAGTACTTC
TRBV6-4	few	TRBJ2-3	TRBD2	CASSDLAGGRTDTQYF	TGTGCCAGCAGTGACCTAGCGGGGGGGCGGACAGATACGCAGTATTTT
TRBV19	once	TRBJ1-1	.	CASSIDTRTNTEAFF	TGTGCCAGTAGTATAGATACCAGGACTAACACTGAAGCTTTCTTT
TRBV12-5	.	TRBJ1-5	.	CASASGNQPQHF	TGTGCTAGTGCCTCCGGCAATCAGCCCCAGCATTTT
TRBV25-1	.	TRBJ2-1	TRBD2	CASSDRKTSGSINEQFF	TGTGCCAGCAGTGATCGGAAGACTAGCGGGAGTATAAATGAGCAGTTCTTC
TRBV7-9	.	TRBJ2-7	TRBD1	CASGPIRTGLYYEQYF	TGTGCCAGCGGCCCTATCAGGACAGGACTCTACTACGAGCAGTACTTC
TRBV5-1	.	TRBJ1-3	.	CASSRGAGQGVNTIYF	TGCGCCAGCAGTCGGGGGGCCGGGCAGGGAGTGAACACCATATATTTT
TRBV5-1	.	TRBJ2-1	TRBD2	CASSFTSGGSYNEQFF	TGCGCCAGCAGCTTTACGAGCGGGGGGTCCTACAATGAGCAGTTCTTC
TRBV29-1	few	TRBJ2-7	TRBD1	CSTRQGGYEQYF	TGCAGCACCCGACAGGGGGGGTACGAGCAGTACTTC
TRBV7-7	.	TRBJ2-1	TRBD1	CASSLRTGMSYNEQFF	TGTGCTAGCAGCCTCAGGACAGGGATGTCCTACAATGAGCAGTTCTTC
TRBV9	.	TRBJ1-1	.	CASSVERAGNTEAFF	TGTGCCAGCAGCGTAGAGAGGGCGGGGAACACTGAAGCTTTCTTT
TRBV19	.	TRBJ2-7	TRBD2	CASSPRTSGTFYEQYF	TGTGCCAGTAGTCCACGGACTAGCGGAACATTCTACGAGCAGTACTTC
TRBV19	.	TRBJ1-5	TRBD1	CASSKTGGGWQPQHF	TGTGCCAGTAGTAAGACAGGGGGCGGATGGCAGCCCCAGCATTTT
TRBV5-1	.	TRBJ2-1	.	CASSRFMDFEGPNEQFF	TGCGCCAGCAGCCGTTTTATGGACTTCGAGGGTCCCAATGAGCAGTTCTTC
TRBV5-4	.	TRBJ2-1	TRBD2	CASSSLAGRNEQFF	TGTGCCAGCAGCTCTTTAGCGGGACGGAATGAGCAGTTCTTC
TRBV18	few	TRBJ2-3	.	CASSPTVSDTQYF	TGTGCCAGCTCACCAACAGTTAGTGATACGCAGTATTTT
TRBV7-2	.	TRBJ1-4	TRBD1	CASSAPGTGGRGEKLFF	TGTGCCAGCAGCGCCCCCGGGACAGGGGGACGGGGTGAAAAACTGTTTTTT
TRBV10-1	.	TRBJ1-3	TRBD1	CASTDRGTGATFGNTIYF	TGCGCCAGCACAGACAGAGGGACAGGAGCGACTTTTGGAAACACCATATATTTT
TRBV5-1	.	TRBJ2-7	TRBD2	CASRPSGDREQYF	TGCGCCAGCAGGCCTAGCGGCGATCGTGAGCAGTACTTC
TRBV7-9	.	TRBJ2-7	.	CASSPERSLVEQYF	TGTGCCAGCAGCCCAGAAAGGAGCCTTGTCGAGCAGTACTTC
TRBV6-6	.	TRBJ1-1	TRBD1	CASSRNPGQGSAFF	TGTGCCAGCAGCCGGAACCCGGGACAGGGGTCTGCTTTCTTT
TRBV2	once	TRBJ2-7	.	CASSETGREQYF	TGTGCCAGCAGTGAGACAGGTCGGGAGCAGTACTTC
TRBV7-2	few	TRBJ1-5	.	CASSSGEEYQPQHF	TGTGCCAGCAGCTCAGGGGAAGAATATCAGCCCCAGCATTTT
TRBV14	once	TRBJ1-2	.	CASSSGYGYTF	TGTGCCAGCAGCTCAGGTTATGGCTACACCTTC
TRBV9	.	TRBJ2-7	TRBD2	CASSVGLAGGAYEQYF	TGTGCCAGCAGCGTAGGGTTAGCGGGAGGAGCGTACGAGCAGTACTTC
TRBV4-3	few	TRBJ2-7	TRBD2	CASSQDSGILYEQYF	TGCGCCAGCAGCCAAGATAGCGGGATCCTCTACGAGCAGTACTTC